This T cell receptor (beta chain) is drawn from a study of PD-L1 blockade in urothelial cancer. Study overall: Enrolled patients had been treated previously with 0 to 3 chemotherapy regimens. Broader study findings: Below-median blood TCR clonality before treatment forecast better survival.

With V trimmed by 4 bases and J by 3 bases, 7 bases remained unmatched. CDR3 size: 16 residues. CDR1 is SQVTM and CDR2 is ANQGSEA in the germline V gene. Sequencing was performed with immunoSEQ multiplex PCR; in TCRdb, only in-frame clones are kept and a portion is missing. The sample holds over 40,000 clones, approximately 78% seen once. Turning to this clone: Its cognate antigen is unknown.

The V gene is TRBV29-1, the J gene TRBJ2-5; TRBD2 aligns across 14 bases. The input for sequencing was PBMCs, taken around atezolizumab (anti-PD-L1) treatment. The TCR sequence derives from a man in his 70s with urothelial cancer. The CDR3 coding sequence is TGCAGCGTTGTCCCCGGGACTAGCGGGAGTAAAGAGACCCAGTACTTC. Encoded protein: CSVVPGTSGSKETQYF.